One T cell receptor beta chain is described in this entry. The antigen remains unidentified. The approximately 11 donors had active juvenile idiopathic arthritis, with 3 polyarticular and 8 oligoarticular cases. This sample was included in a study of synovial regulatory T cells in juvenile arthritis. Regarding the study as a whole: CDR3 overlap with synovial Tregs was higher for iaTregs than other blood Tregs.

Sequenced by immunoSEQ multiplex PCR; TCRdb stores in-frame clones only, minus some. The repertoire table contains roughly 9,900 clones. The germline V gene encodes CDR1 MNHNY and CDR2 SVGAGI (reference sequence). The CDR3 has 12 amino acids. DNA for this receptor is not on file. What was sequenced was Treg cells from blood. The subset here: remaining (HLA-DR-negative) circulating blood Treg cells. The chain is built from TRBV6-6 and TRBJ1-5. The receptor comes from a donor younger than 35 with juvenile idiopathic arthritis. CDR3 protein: CASRGSNQPQHF.